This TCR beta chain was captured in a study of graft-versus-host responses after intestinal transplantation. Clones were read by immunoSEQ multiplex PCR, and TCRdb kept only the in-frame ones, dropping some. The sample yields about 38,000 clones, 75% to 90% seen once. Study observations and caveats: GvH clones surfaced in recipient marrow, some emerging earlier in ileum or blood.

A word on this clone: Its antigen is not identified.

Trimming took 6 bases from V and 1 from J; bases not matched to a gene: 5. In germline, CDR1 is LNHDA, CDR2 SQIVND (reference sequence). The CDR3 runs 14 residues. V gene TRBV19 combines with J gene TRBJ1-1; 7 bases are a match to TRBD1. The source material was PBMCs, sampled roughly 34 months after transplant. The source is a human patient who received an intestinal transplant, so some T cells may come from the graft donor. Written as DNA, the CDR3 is TGTGCCAGTAGCCGACAGGGTGGGAACACTGAAGCTTTCTTT. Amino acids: CASSRQGGNTEAFF.